This entry is about one TCR beta chain. Its antigen remains unidentified. Each TCR library used 500 ng of total RNA and a linear amplification protocol. A single record per CDR3 protein comes from TCRdb applying MiXCR to the reads. The sample contains approximately 180,000 distinct CDR3 sequences, 65% to 80% of which appear only once. The sample is drawn from a study of healthy donors' naive CD4 and CD8 T cells. The CDR3 is made up of 15 amino acids. Germline loops: CDR1 LNHDA, CDR2 SQIVND (reference sequence). With V trimmed by 6 bases and J by 3 bases, 6 bases remained unmatched. Whole-study findings and limits: Negatively charged CDR3s marked CD8+ lineage; positively charged CDR3s marked CD4+ lineage. CDR3 charge plus V and J genes appeared to account for around an eighth of CD4/CD8 variance.

CD4+CD8-CD45RO-CD45RA+ cells were naive CD4+; CD8+CD4-CD45RA+CD27bright cells were naive CD8+. The chain recombines TRBV19 with TRBJ2-1; 9 bases match TRBD1. The source is a pool of human donors in good health; the sample pools cells from several healthy donors. The source material was naive CD4+ and CD8+ T cells sorted from blood, pooled from several donors. CDR3 sequence: CASSYGTGSYNEQFF. The CDR3 DNA follows: TGTGCCAGTAGCTACGGGACAGGGAGCTACAATGAGCAGTTCTTC.